The rows below give T cell receptor beta chains drawn from one sample of a study of technical replicates of blood from a few donors. Method: immunoSEQ multiplex PCR; TCRdb's copy keeps in-frame clones and lacks some. The sample lists 100,000 or so clones, around 95% occurring once. Sequencing input: T cells isolated from PBMCs. The receptors stem from a human donor in good health. Both conserved end residues are part of each CDR3. The order of the fields is J gene, clone size, V gene, D gene, CDR3 DNA, CDR3 protein. A D gene is named only where the DNA matches it firmly. Expanded clones are given a class, and other clones once, few, many or no size at all.

TRBJ1-2 | . | TRBV13 | . | TGTGCCAGCAGCTTCAACAGGGTATCCTATGGCTACACCTTC | CASSFNRVSYGYTF
TRBJ2-2 | . | TRBV5-1 | TRBD1 | TGCGCCAGCAGCTCCATCTTGACAGGGTCCCCCGGGGAGCTGTTTTTT | CASSSILTGSPGELFF
TRBJ2-5 | once | TRBV6-1 | . | TGTGCCAGCAGTTCTGCCGGGAGTCGTCCAGAGACCCAGTACTTC | CASSSAGSRPETQYF
TRBJ2-3 | . | TRBV7-6 | TRBD1 | TGTGCCAGCAGACCTACAGGGGCTAGCACAGATACGCAGTATTTT | CASRPTGASTDTQYF
TRBJ1-3 | . | TRBV6-6 | TRBD1 | TGTGCCAGCAGTTACGGGTCAGGGGGCCTTGGAAACACCATATATTTT | CASSYGSGGLGNTIYF
TRBJ2-4 | . | TRBV5-1 | TRBD1 | TGCGCCAGCAGCTCCGTAGGGGGCATTGGGGTCCAGTACTTC | CASSSVGGIGVQYF
TRBJ2-7 | . | TRBV19 | . | TGTGCCAGTAGTATAGTGGGCAGTTCCAACGAGCAGTACTTC | CASSIVGSSNEQYF
TRBJ1-6 | . | TRBV6-5 | TRBD1 | TGTGCCAGCAGTTACTCTGGACAGGGCCGAACCTCACCCCTCCACTTT | CASSYSGQGRTSPLHF
TRBJ1-5 | . | TRBV28 | TRBD1 | TGTGCCAGCAGTTTAGAGAGGGGGCTAGGACGGCAGCCCCAGCATTTT | CASSLERGLGRQPQHF
TRBJ1-2 | . | TRBV5-3 | TRBD1 | TGTGCCAGAAGCACGGACAGGTATAACTATGGCTACACCTTC | CARSTDRYNYGYTF
TRBJ2-5 | . | TRBV7-8 | TRBD1 | TGTGCCAGCAGCTTAGTACAGGGGTTTTGGGAGACCCAGTACTTC | CASSLVQGFWETQYF
TRBJ2-2 | . | TRBV19 | TRBD2 | TGTGCCAGTAGCCCTAGCGGGAGAATTCGGACCGGGGAGCTGTTTTTT | CASSPSGRIRTGELFF
TRBJ1-2 | . | TRBV12-5 | TRBD1 | TGTGCTAGTGCCCTTCGGGGAGACAGGGGGCTAGGTAACTATGGCTACACCTTC | CASALRGDRGLGNYGYTF
TRBJ1-1 | once | TRBV6-1 | . | TGTGCCAGCACCCCGAGTCCTGAGAACACTGAAGCTTTCTTT | CASTPSPENTEAFF
TRBJ1-3 | . | TRBV5-4 | TRBD1 | TGTGCCAGCAGCCCCAGGGGGCCTAATTTCTCTGGAAACACCATATATTTT | CASSPRGPNFSGNTIYF
TRBJ1-2 | once | TRBV10-1 | TRBD1 | TGCGCCAGCAGCCACGGACAGGCAAGGGGCTACACCTTC | CASSHGQARGYTF
TRBJ2-7 | . | TRBV6-5 | TRBD1 | TGTGCCAGCACCACCGGGACAGGTGGAAACGAGCAGTACTTC | CASTTGTGGNEQYF
TRBJ2-1 | . | TRBV7-3 | . | TGTGCCAGCAGCCAATCATCGGGGGAGCAGTTCTTC | CASSQSSGEQFF
TRBJ2-1 | . | TRBV6-5 | . | TGTGCCAGCAGTTACAGCGGCACCTACAATGAGCAGTTCTTC | CASSYSGTYNEQFF
TRBJ2-7 | . | TRBV5-1 | . | TGCGCCAGCAGTCCGGAGGGTGGGACCTACGAGCAGTACTTC | CASSPEGGTYEQYF
TRBJ1-2 | . | TRBV6-6 | . | TGTGCCAGCAGTGACACAGGATTCTATGGCTACACCTTC | CASSDTGFYGYTF
TRBJ1-2 | . | TRBV9 | TRBD1 | TGTGCCAGCAGTGAGGGACAGGCCTCGTCCGGCTACACCTTC | CASSEGQASSGYTF
TRBJ1-1 | . | TRBV7-9 | . | TGTGCCAGCGGCCCCTTGTCCGTTAAACAGGGCAAGAACACTGAAGCTTTCTTT | CASGPLSVKQGKNTEAFF
TRBJ2-7 | . | TRBV11-2 | . | TGTGCCAGCAGCTTTGGCGGAGCGGTCCACGAGCAGTACTTC | CASSFGGAVHEQYF
TRBJ2-1 | . | TRBV29-1 | . | TGCAGCGTTGATAGATATCCCCCAGGGCGCTCTACTAATGGTACGATCTTC | CSVDRYPPGRSTNGTIF
TRBJ2-2 | once | TRBV9 | . | TGTGCCAGCAGTGCGACTGGGAACACCGGGGAGCTGTTTTTT | CASSATGNTGELFF
TRBJ1-3 | . | TRBV28 | TRBD1 | TGTGCCAGCAGTCGGACAGGGAGCGGAAACACCATATATTTT | CASSRTGSGNTIYF
TRBJ1-5 | . | TRBV12-5 | . | TGTGCTAGTGGTTTGGTACCGGGGGGGGTGGGCAATCAGCCCCAGCATTTT | CASGLVPGGVGNQPQHF
TRBJ1-1 | . | TRBV27 | . | TGTGCCAGCAGTTTATTTAAATCAGGGGTCGCTTTCTTT | CASSLFKSGVAFF
TRBJ2-3 | . | TRBV7-2 | TRBD2 | TGTGCCAGCAGCCTAGTCAGCGGGAGTTACCCTCACACAGATACGCAGTATTTT | CASSLVSGSYPHTDTQYF
TRBJ1-3 | . | TRBV4-2 | . | TGTGCCAGCAGCCAAGAAACTAACTCTGGAAACACCATATATTTT | CASSQETNSGNTIYF
TRBJ1-1 | . | TRBV5-1 | TRBD1 | TGCGCCAGCAGTAATGGTGGGACAGGCGGAATGAACACTGAAGCTTTCTTT | CASSNGGTGGMNTEAFF
TRBJ1-2 | . | TRBV6-4 | . | TGTGCCAGCAGTGACGGGGGGAACGATGGCTACACCTTC | CASSDGGNDGYTF
TRBJ2-3 | . | TRBV5-4 | TRBD2 | TGTGCCAGCAGCACGGGACTAGCGGGTGACACAGATACGCAGTATTTT | CASSTGLAGDTDTQYF
TRBJ1-1 | . | TRBV7-6 | TRBD1 | TGTGCCAGCAGCGCCGGGACAGGGGTGACTGAAGCTTTCTTT | CASSAGTGVTEAFF
TRBJ1-2 | . | TRBV11-3 | TRBD1 | TGTGCCAGCAGCCCGACAGGGCGCTATGGCTACACCTTC | CASSPTGRYGYTF
TRBJ1-1 | . | TRBV11-3 | TRBD1 | TGTGCCAGCAGCCAGGGGGGACACCAGGCTTTCTTT | CASSQGGHQAFF
TRBJ2-2 | once | TRBV7-3 | . | TGTGCCAGCAGCTTAATGGCGGGGCCCGACACCGGGGAGCTGTTTTTT | CASSLMAGPDTGELFF
TRBJ2-3 | . | TRBV6-5 | TRBD1 | TGTGCCAGCAGACCCGGGACAGATCTCACAGATACGCAGTATTTT | CASRPGTDLTDTQYF
TRBJ2-7 | once | TRBV5-1 | TRBD1 | TGCGCCAGCAGCTTGGAAGGGGGCGCCTCCTACGAGCAGTACTTC | CASSLEGGASYEQYF
TRBJ1-5 | . | TRBV2 | TRBD1 | TGTGCCAGCAGTACGGATGGACAGGCAAATCAGCCCCAGCATTTT | CASSTDGQANQPQHF
TRBJ2-3 | . | TRBV7-2 | . | TGTGCCAGCGGGCCGGGCGGGGACCCAGATACGCAGTATTTT | CASGPGGDPDTQYF
TRBJ2-7 | once | TRBV5-1 | . | TGCGCCAGCAGCTTGGGAGGTCTAGAACTTTACGAGCAGTACTTC | CASSLGGLELYEQYF
TRBJ2-5 | . | TRBV7-3 | TRBD1 | TGTGCCAGCAGCTTACGACAGGGGCGGGCTGAGACCCAGTACTTC | CASSLRQGRAETQYF
TRBJ1-5 | . | TRBV5-1 | . | TGCGCCAGCAGCTGGACGGGGGGGTCGCGACAGCCCCAGCATTTT | CASSWTGGSRQPQHF
TRBJ2-5 | . | TRBV6-5 | TRBD2 | TGTGCCAGCAGTTACTCGGGACTAAGGCAAGAGACCCAGTACTTC | CASSYSGLRQETQYF
TRBJ2-5 | . | TRBV7-3 | TRBD2 | TGTGCCAGCAGCTTTAGCGGGGTCTGGTGGGAGACCCAGTACTTC | CASSFSGVWWETQYF
TRBJ2-7 | few | TRBV5-1 | TRBD2 | TGCGCCAGCAGCCGCGGGTGGGGCGGGAGAGACTACGAGCAGTACTTC | CASSRGWGGRDYEQYF
TRBJ2-4 | . | TRBV30 | . | TGTGCCTGGGGAAACGGGAACATTCAGTACTTC | CAWGNGNIQYF
TRBJ2-7 | . | TRBV10-3 | TRBD1 | TGTGCCATCAGTCCCGGGACAGGGTCCTCCTACGAGCAGTACTTC | CAISPGTGSSYEQYF
TRBJ2-7 | . | TRBV7-9 | TRBD2 | TGTGCCAGCAGCTTGACGTCTAGCGGGAGTTACGAGCAGTACTTC | CASSLTSSGSYEQYF
TRBJ1-5 | . | TRBV18 | . | TGTGCCAGCTCAACAGGGTGGTTGGATCAGCCCCAGCATTTT | CASSTGWLDQPQHF
TRBJ2-5 | once | TRBV27 | TRBD2 | TGTGCCAGCAGTGCAATTCCTAGCGGGGGGCAAGAGACCCAGTACTTC | CASSAIPSGGQETQYF